What follows are 6 T cell receptor beta chains derived from one specimen sequenced in a study of shared clonotypes between healthy human individuals. Here immunoSEQ multiplex PCR was the method, and the copy in TCRdb shows in-frame clones only, minus some. The sample holds 2 million to 3 million clones; 80% to 95% are singletons and the top ten take 0.36%. Sequencing input: naive CD4+ T cells from PBMCs. The sample's subset: CD45RA+ positively selected. These TCRs come from a man aged 18 to 35 in good health. Some clones in this sample may be carry-over from other donors' samples.

The chain employs TRBV4-2 and TRBJ2-5; 14 bases match TRBD2. V dropped 1 base and J dropped 1; count of bases not matched to a gene: 5. This CDR3 is built from 18 residues. Germline CDR1 and CDR2: LGHNA and YNFKEQ. The CDR3 region has the DNA TGTGCCAGCAGCCAAGGGACTAGCGGGAGGCCGGGCCAAGAGACCCAGTACTTC. This codes for CASSQGTSGRPGQETQYF.

V gene TRBV28 combines with J gene TRBJ1-2; no definite D call. CDR1 is MDHEN and CDR2 is SYDVKM in the germline V gene. The CDR3 is made up of 16 amino acids. Deletions cut 1 base from V and 7 bases from J, with 19 bases between. CDR3 residues: CASSLFAAEVWGGYTF. In DNA, the CDR3 is TGTGCCAGCAGTTTATTTGCGGCGGAAGTCTGGGGTGGCTACACCTTC.

The chain recombines TRBV2 with TRBJ1-4; 7 bases are shared with TRBD1. The CDR3 extends over 14 amino acids. Germline CDR1 SNHLY, CDR2 FYNNEI. The ends lost 6 bases at V and 3 bases at J; junction bases unmatched: 4. The CDR3 bases are TGTGCCAGCAGCCTGGACAGGCCTAATGAAAAACTGTTTTTT. Protein: CASSLDRPNEKLFF.

The chain uses TRBV6-1 and TRBJ2-7; either TRBD1 or TRBD2 may supply D (5 bases each). The germline V gene has CDR1 MNHNS and CDR2 SASEGT. This CDR3 has 12 amino acids. V was shortened by 1 base and J by 8 bases, with 9 bases between the two germline ends. DNA for the CDR3: TGTGCCAGCAGTGAAGGCAGGGAGAAGCAGTACTTC. Protein product: CASSEGREKQYF.

Written as DNA, the CDR3 is TGCGCCAGCAGCTTGGGGTACGGCGGCGGCTCCTACAATGAGCAGTTCTTC. Encoded protein: CASSLGYGGGSYNEQFF. The gene calls are TRBV5-1 and TRBJ2-1, with D uncertain. V lost 0 bases and J lost 0, with 13 bases in between. This CDR3 spans 17 amino acids. Germline V CDR1 and CDR2: SGHRS, YFSETQ.

The chain employs TRBV6-5 and TRBJ1-2; D unclear. The V end was cut by 6 bases, the J end by 5 bases, with 13 bases between. This CDR3 region has 13 residues. CDR1 and CDR2 from the germline V gene are MNHEY and SVGAGI. In nucleotides, the CDR3 is TGTGCCAGCAGGGACGCGGTTTTTTATGGCTACACCTTC. Translation: CASRDAVFYGYTF.